The rows below give T cell receptor beta chains drawn from one sample of a study of blood T cell repertoires in COVID-19. The data were produced by immunoSEQ multiplex PCR, yet TCRdb's version contains in-frame clones alone and is incomplete. This sample carries fewer than 250,000 clones, around 80% of them seen once, and the ten largest clones take less than 3.5%. Sequencing was performed on peripheral blood. These receptors originate from a man over 45 with active or convalescent COVID-19. Each CDR3 is given with its conserved first and last residue. A D gene is named only where the DNA matches it firmly. Clone size is given for some rows only: seen once, a few or many times, or a class if the clone is expanded.

TRBV25-1,TRBJ2-7,-,-,CASSPPKGEGEQYF,TGTGCCAGCAGCCCTCCGAAGGGGGAAGGCGAGCAGTACTTC
TRBV27,TRBJ1-6,-,TRBD1,CASSLRGGPDRNSPLHF,TGTGCCAGCAGTTTACGGGGGGGCCCGGACAGGAATTCACCCCTCCACTTT
TRBV7-2,TRBJ1-3,-,TRBD1,CASSSDRPSGNTIYF,TGTGCCAGCAGCTCGGACAGGCCGTCTGGAAACACCATATATTTT
TRBV10-3,TRBJ2-3,-,-,CAISPAAGTDTQYF,TGTGCCATCAGCCCTGCTGCGGGCACAGATACGCAGTATTTT
TRBV5-1,TRBJ2-5,-,TRBD2,CASSLMASGVSFQETQYF,TGCGCCAGCAGCTTGATGGCTAGCGGGGTCTCGTTTCAAGAGACCCAGTACTTC
TRBV9,TRBJ1-4,-,-,CASSPFSGANEKLFF,TGTGCCAGCAGCCCTTTCTCTGGAGCTAATGAAAAACTGTTTTTT
TRBV4-3,TRBJ1-2,-,TRBD1,CASSQNRGSNYGYTF,TGCGCCAGCAGCCAAAACAGGGGGTCTAACTATGGCTACACCTTC
TRBV5-1,TRBJ1-5,-,-,CASSLSGKSNQPQHF,TGCGCCAGCAGCTTGTCCGGGAAGAGCAATCAGCCCCAGCATTTT
TRBV6-1,TRBJ1-1,-,-,CASSDRGRITEAFF,TGTGCCAGCAGTGACAGGGGAAGGATCACTGAAGCTTTCTTT
TRBV4-1,TRBJ2-4,-,TRBD1,CASSQEGSGTGSITLAKNIQYF,TGCGCCAGCAGCCAAGAAGGTTCCGGGACAGGGTCCATAACCCTAGCCAAAAACATTCAGTACTTC
TRBV10-3,TRBJ1-2,few,-,CAISAQGGGYTF,TGTGCCATCAGCGCTCAGGGAGGTGGCTACACCTTC
TRBV19,TRBJ2-1,-,-,CASSISGASSYNEQFF,TGTGCCAGTAGTATTTCTGGGGCTAGCTCCTACAATGAGCAGTTCTTC
TRBV7-9,TRBJ1-6,-,-,CASSSTPGGNNSPLHF,TGTGCCAGCAGCTCTACGCCGGGTGGAAATAATTCACCCCTCCACTTT